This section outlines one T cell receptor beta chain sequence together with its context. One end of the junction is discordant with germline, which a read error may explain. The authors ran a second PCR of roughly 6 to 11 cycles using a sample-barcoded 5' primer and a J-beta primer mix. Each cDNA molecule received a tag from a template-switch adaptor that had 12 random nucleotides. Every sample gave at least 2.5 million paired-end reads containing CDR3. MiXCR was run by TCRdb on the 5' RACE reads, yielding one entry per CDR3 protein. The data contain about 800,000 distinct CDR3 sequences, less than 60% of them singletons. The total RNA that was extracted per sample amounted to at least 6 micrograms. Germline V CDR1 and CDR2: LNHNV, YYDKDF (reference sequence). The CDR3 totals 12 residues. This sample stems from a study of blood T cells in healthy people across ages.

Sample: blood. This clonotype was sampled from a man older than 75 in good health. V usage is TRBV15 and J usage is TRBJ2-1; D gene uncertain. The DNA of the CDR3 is TGTGCCACCAGCAGAGAAGACAATAAGCAGTTCTTC. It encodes CATSREDNKQFF.